The clone carrying this T cell receptor (beta chain) appeared once. Its antigen is not identified. The repertoire was sequenced with immunoSEQ multiplex PCR; TCRdb's copy has only in-frame clones and lacks some. The sample lists 100,000 to 120,000 clones, over 75% occurring once. With 4 bases removed from V and 2 bases from J, the gap between germline ends came to 16 bases. This CDR3 is built from 15 residues. CDR1 is SGHNT and CDR2 is YYREEE in the germline V gene (reference sequence). This specimen belongs to a study of cytomegalovirus exposure and HLA in healthy donors. Looking at the study overall: The 95 to 150 validation repertoires used a platform that matched the one used for the approximately 670 first-cohort repertoires, as a later analysis reported.

Whole-study results and caveats: Cytomegalovirus association was assigned to around 150 TCR beta chains. Reportedly, diagnosis of cytomegalovirus status by the classifier showed high specificity and sensitivity.

The sequence was collected from a woman aged 25-40 years in good health and CMV-seropositive. The chain carries TRBV5-4 and TRBJ2-7; perhaps TRBD2 as D (6 bases). Sequencing used PBMCs. In nucleotides, the CDR3 is TGTGCCAGCAGCCTCTCTGGCGGGACGACCTACGAGCAGTACTTC. Amino acid sequence: CASSLSGGTTYEQYF. Variable domain in full (rest from reference TRBV5-4 and TRBJ2-7): ETGVTQSPTHLIKTRGQQVTLRCSSQSGHNTVSWYQQALGQGPQFIFQYYREEENGRGNFPPRFSGLQFPNYSSELNVNALELDDSALYLCASSLSGGTTYEQYFGPGTRLTVT.